This T cell receptor beta chain was captured by sequencing in a study of T cell responses to AZD1222 COVID-19 vaccine. The CDR3 is 15 residues long. V was clipped by 4 bases and J by 5 bases; unmatched bases: 3. Germline CDR1 is LGHNA and CDR2 is YNFKEQ. Generated by immunoSEQ multiplex PCR, the TCRdb table keeps only in-frame clones and is missing some. The table includes 75,000 to 100,000 clones, 80% to 90% detected once. V is TRBV4-2 and J is TRBJ2-5; 14 nucleotides line up with TRBD2. The sequenced sample was peripheral blood, obtained on day 0 of AZD1222 vaccination. The sequence came from an adult in good health. CDR3 residues: CASSRTSGGIETQYF. The CDR3 DNA reads as TGTGCCAGCAGCCGGACTAGCGGGGGGATCGAGACCCAGTACTTC.